Listed below are T cell receptor beta chains from one sample, sequenced in a study of PD-L1 blockade in urothelial cancer. Measured with immunoSEQ multiplex PCR; TCRdb has only the in-frame clones, and not every one. The sample gives fewer than 60,000 clones, 65% to 90% of which show up once; 15% to 18% is in the top ten. This specimen was PBMCs, taken around atezolizumab (anti-PD-L1) treatment. The receptor set was obtained from a man between 65 and 79 years old with urothelial cancer. Both conserved end residues are part of each CDR3. D genes are given only for firm matches. Size values are once, few and many counts, or a class for expanded clones, and some rows have none.

j_call clone_size v_call d_call cdr3_nt cdr3_aa
TRBJ1-1 few TRBV11-2 . TGTGCCAGCAGCGCCGACAGATTCAACACTGAAGCTTTCTTT CASSADRFNTEAFF
TRBJ1-1 . TRBV7-2 . TGTGCCAGCAGCAAGCGACAGGACACTGAAGCTTTCTTT CASSKRQDTEAFF
TRBJ2-1 . TRBV7-8 TRBD1 TGTGCCAGCAGCCCAATGATAACAGGGGGCGATATTAGGTTCAATGAGCAGTTCTTC CASSPMITGGDIRFNEQFF
TRBJ2-3 . TRBV5-1 . TGCGCCAGCAGCTCAGGCGACCCTAGCACAGATACGCAGTATTTT CASSSGDPSTDTQYF
TRBJ2-5 . TRBV9 . TGTGCCAGCAGCGTAGTAGCGGACACATCGGGTGAGACCCAGTACTTC CASSVVADTSGETQYF
TRBJ2-5 . TRBV7-2 . TGTGCCAGCAGCTTAGTCCTATTGGGCCCCCAAGAGACCCAGTACTTC CASSLVLLGPQETQYF
TRBJ2-5 . TRBV7-2 TRBD2 TGTGCCAGCACTGGGGGAGGGATATTGGAGACCCAGTACTTC CASTGGGILETQYF
TRBJ1-1 . TRBV7-9 . TGTGCCAGCAGCTTAATCTCACCGGGGACTGAAGCTTTCTTT CASSLISPGTEAFF
TRBJ1-1 . TRBV9 TRBD1 TGTGCCAGCAGTCGGACAGGGGGGCCCATGAACACTGAAGCTTTCTTT CASSRTGGPMNTEAFF
TRBJ2-7 . TRBV28 TRBD1 TGTGCCAGCAGACCGACCGGACAGGGGAGAAACCGCTACGAGCAGTACTTC CASRPTGQGRNRYEQYF
TRBJ2-4 . TRBV6-5 . TGTGCCAGCAGTTACTCGGGGACAACTTCGGCAAACATTCAGTACTTC CASSYSGTTSANIQYF
TRBJ2-7 . TRBV7-2 . TGTGCCAGCAGCCTCTCCTGGACCGAGAAGGGGGTCTACGAGCAGTACTTC CASSLSWTEKGVYEQYF
TRBJ2-7 . TRBV10-2 TRBD1 TGCGCCAGCAGTGCCACAGGGGGTATCGAGCAGTACTTC CASSATGGIEQYF